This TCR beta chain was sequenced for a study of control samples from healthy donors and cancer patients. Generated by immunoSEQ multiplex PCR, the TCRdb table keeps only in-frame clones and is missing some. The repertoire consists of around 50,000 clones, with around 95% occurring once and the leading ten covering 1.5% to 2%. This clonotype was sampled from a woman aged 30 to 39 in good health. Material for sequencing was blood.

Here the CDR3 reads CASCDRGNTDTQYF. CDR3 bases: TGTGCCAGCTGCGACAGGGGGAACACAGATACGCAGTATTTT. This chain joins TRBV11-1 and TRBJ2-3; 9 bases fit TRBD1. The V gene's germline CDR1 is SGHAT and CDR2 FQDESV (reference sequence). CDR3 length equals 14 residues. Trimming cost V 8 bases and J 2 bases; bases outside gene matches: 5.